The T cell receptor beta chain under discussion was sequenced for a study of T cell changes during pregnancy in multiple sclerosis. CDR3 length equals 12 residues. The germline gives CDR1 SGHRS, CDR2 YFSETQ. V lost 4 bases to trimming and J lost 3 bases, with 7 bases between them. Sequencing used immunoSEQ multiplex PCR; TCRdb keeps in-frame clones, though not all of them. This sample has 54,000 or so clones, with around 93% found just once. This chain joins TRBV5-1 and TRBJ1-1; D is unclear. Source: CD4+ T cells from peripheral blood mononuclear cells, taken before pregnancy. The sequence was obtained from a female donor with multiple sclerosis, enrolled in a pregnancy study. The CDR3 spells CASSLSDTEAFF. DNA for the CDR3: TGCGCCAGCAGCCTCTCGGACACTGAAGCTTTCTTT.